The 16 T cell receptor beta chains below come from one sample, sequenced in a study of T cells in Graves' hyperthyroidism and ophthalmopathy. RNA transcripts provided the source from which TCR beta CDR3 regions were amplified. When the TCR CDR3 underwent first-round RT-PCR, the HTBI primer set was used. From the multiplex PCR reads, TCRdb called clonotypes with MiXCR, one entry per CDR3 protein. The sample yields 660,000 or so distinct CDR3 sequences, roughly 20% seen once. The sequencing sample was made of blood. Receptor source: a man aged 25-45 years with Graves' ophthalmopathy.

This clonotype has more than one count but fewer than ten. The J gene is TRBJ1-3, the V gene TRBV11-2; D not certain. This CDR3 has 15 residues. Per the germline V gene, CDR1 is SGHAT and CDR2 is FQNNGV. Trimming pared 0 bases from V and 2 bases from J, leaving 8 bases between. Written as DNA, the CDR3 is TGTGCCAGCAGCTTAGAACGTGGGGCTGGAAACACCATATATTTT. Its translation is CASSLERGAGNTIYF.

CDR3 protein: CASSLPGINGGELFF. CDR3 nucleotide sequence: TGTGCCAGCAGCTTACCGGGGATTAACGGCGGGGAGCTGTTTTTT. The rearrangement links TRBV7-9 to TRBJ2-2; D possibly corresponds to TRBD2 (5 bases). Germline V gives CDR1 SEHNR, CDR2 FQNEAQ (reference sequence). This CDR3 is 15 amino acids long. V lost 2 bases and J 7 bases, leaving 14 bases between the germline ends.

This clonotype showed up just a few times. The J gene is TRBJ2-1, the V gene TRBV6-1; D unresolved. CDR3 length: 14 amino acids. Trimming cost V 6 bases and J 5 bases, with 14 bases left between them. Germline CDR1 is MNHNS and CDR2 is SASEGT. For the CDR3, the DNA is TGTGCCAGCAGGGCCGATAACCTAAACAATGAGCAGTTCTTC. Protein product: CASRADNLNNEQFF.

V is TRBV6-1 and J is TRBJ2-1, with TRBD2 matching 12 bases. V lost 5 bases to trimming and J lost 9 bases; unmatched junction nucleotides: 5. Germline values: CDR1 MNHNS, CDR2 SASEGT. This CDR3 region has 14 residues. The CDR3: CASSYRGLAGEQFF. In DNA, the CDR3 is TGTGCCAGCAGTTATAGGGGACTAGCGGGTGAGCAGTTCTTC.

This chain connects TRBV27 to TRBJ2-5; 7 bases fit TRBD1. The CDR3 sequence is 15 residues long. The junction had 9 bases not matched to a gene; V was cut back by 4 bases and J by 4 bases. CDR1 MNHEY and CDR2 SMNVEV come from the germline V gene (reference sequence). The CDR3 loop is CASSWTGANPETQYF. CDR3 bases: TGTGCCAGCAGTTGGACAGGAGCCAACCCAGAGACCCAGTACTTC.

The chain uses TRBV12-3 or TRBV12-4 and TRBJ1-3; possibly TRBD1 for D (5 bases). The CDR3 spans 15 residues. V lost 2 bases and J lost 4, with 12 bases in between. CDR3 region: CASSLQAGWGNTIYF. CDR3 DNA: TGTGCCAGCAGTTTACAGGCAGGGTGGGGAAACACCATATATTTT.

A word on this clonotype: Possible read error: a much larger clone is one base away. This chain uses TRBV20-1 with TRBJ1-1, with unresolved D. Looked up from germline, CDR1 is DFQATT and CDR2 is SNEGSKA (reference sequence). The CDR3 loop spans 13 amino acids. The CDR3 sequence is CSARKAANTEALF. Here the CDR3 DNA reads TGCAGTGCTAGAAAGGCCGCGAACACTGAAGCTCTCTTT.

This clonotype was counted between two and nine times. The chain carries TRBV20-1 and TRBJ2-5; D gene ambiguous. Looked up from germline, CDR1 is DFQATT and CDR2 is SNEGSKA (reference sequence). The CDR3 consists of 11 residues. Deletions cut 4 bases from V and 5 bases from J, with 8 bases between. The chain's CDR3 is CSAIPRETQYF. CDR3 nucleotides: TGCAGTGCTATACCTAGGGAGACCCAGTACTTC.

The CDR3 sequence: CASMDPGASNEQFF. The CDR3, as DNA: TGTGCCAGCATGGACCCGGGGGCGAGCAATGAGCAGTTCTTC. The rearrangement joins TRBV6-1 to TRBJ2-1, with D perhaps assigned TRBD1 or TRBD2 (6 bases each). Germline V gene sequence: CDR1 MNHNS, CDR2 SASEGT. The CDR3 has 14 amino acids. The V and J ends lost 7 bases and 6 bases respectively, with 16 bases between them.

This clonotype has at least ten counts. This chain joins TRBV20-1 and TRBJ1-6, with D possibly TRBD1 on 6 matching bases. Trimming left V 0 bases short and J 7 bases short, with 13 bases between. Germline CDR1 reads DFQATT; CDR2 reads SNEGSKA (reference sequence). There are 15 residues in the CDR3. This CDR3 reads CSARDSGQRNSPLHF. In DNA form, the CDR3 reads TGCAGTGCTAGAGATTCGGGACAAAGAAATTCACCCCTCCACTTT.

The genes are TRBV27 and TRBJ2-1; D perhaps matches TRBD1 (6 bases). Trimming took 6 bases from V and 10 from J, leaving 13 bases between them. The germline V gene has CDR1 MNHEY and CDR2 SMNVEV (reference sequence). The CDR3 length is 12 residues. The chain's CDR3 is CASSMPGTEQFF. CDR3 coding DNA: TGTGCCAGCAGCATGCCCGGGACAGAGCAGTTCTTC.

The chain uses TRBV9 and TRBJ1-3; D perhaps matches TRBD1 (5 bases). The germline CDR1 and CDR2 sequences are SGDLS and YYNGEE. The CDR3 covers 13 residues. V was pared by 3 bases and J by 3 bases, with 7 bases between. In nucleotides, the CDR3 is TGTGCCAGCAGCGCGACAGTTGGAAACACCATATATTTT. Its protein is CASSATVGNTIYF. Complete variable domain (other parts from reference TRBV9 and TRBJ1-3): DSGVTQTPKHLITATGQRVTLRCSPRSGDLSVYWYQQSLDQGLQFLIQYYNGEERAKGNILERFSAQQFPDLHSELNLSSLELGDSALYFCASSATVGNTIYFGEGSWLTVV.

The chain recombines TRBV18 with TRBJ2-1, with 8 positions matching TRBD2. The germline V gene encodes CDR1 KGHSH and CDR2 LQKENI. Germline trimming cut 2 bases from V and 8 bases from J; bases unmatched to any gene: 8. CDR3 length equals 15 residues. The CDR3 spells CASSPGLAGFYEQFF. CDR3 sequence (DNA): TGTGCCAGCTCACCAGGGCTAGCGGGCTTCTATGAGCAGTTCTTC.

The sample holds many counts of this clonotype. The chain recombines TRBV7-8 with TRBJ2-5; no clear D. Germline loops: CDR1 SGHVS, CDR2 FQNEAQ. Trimming removed 3 bases at V and 2 bases at J, with 13 bases between. The CDR3 is made up of 15 amino acids. The CDR3 here is CASSFMSGVQETQYF. As DNA, the CDR3 is TGTGCCAGCAGCTTTATGTCTGGAGTTCAAGAGACCCAGTACTTC.

This sequence joins TRBV27 and TRBJ2-7, with TRBD2 matching 7 bases. V shed 2 bases, J shed 5 bases, and the junction held 9 bases outside the gene matches. The CDR3 is 15 residues long. Germline CDR1 reads MNHEY; CDR2 reads SMNVEV (reference sequence). The CDR3 DNA sequence: TGTGCCAGCAGTTTAATTGGCGGGAGTGGCAACGAGCAGTACTTC. This encodes CASSLIGGSGNEQYF.

There are many counts of this clonotype. This rearrangement joins TRBV11-2 to TRBJ2-7; TRBD2 matches at 10 bases. V gave up 4 bases and J gave up 5 bases; unmatched junction bases: 17. Germline CDR1 and CDR2: SGHAT and FQNNGV. CDR3 size: 18 residues. CDR3 nucleotides: TGTGCCAGCAGCTCCCCGAGTGGCAGCGGGAGGGCCGTGGACGAGCAGTACTTC. The encoded protein is CASSSPSGSGRAVDEQYF.